What follows are 4 T cell receptor beta chains derived from one specimen sequenced in a study of T cell repertoires in cytomegalovirus infection. For these TCRs, the target antigens are not known. TCRdb analysed the reads with MiXCR anew, one entry per CDR3 protein. The data show fewer than 850,000 distinct CDR3 sequences, 25% to 35% seen once. The starting material was cultured CD8+ T cells from PBMCs, obtained from culture after CMV antigen stimulation. All receptors come from a human donor in good health (CMV status not recorded). Some clones in this sample may be carry-over from other donors' samples.

The chain combines TRBV7-9 with TRBJ1-4; tentative D call: TRBD1 (5 bases). CDR3 length equals 13 residues. The V gene lost 6 bases and the J gene lost 6 bases, with 11 bases spanning the gap. In germline, CDR1 is SEHNR, CDR2 FQNEAQ (reference sequence). The CDR3: CASRGGTYEKLFF. CDR3 bases: TGTGCCAGCAGGGGAGGGACCTATGAAAAACTGTTTTTT. Full variable domain (outside the CDR3, taken from reference TRBV7-9 and TRBJ1-4): DTGVSQNPRHKITKRGQNVTFRCDPISEHNRLYWYRQTLGQGPEFLTYFQNEAQLEKSRLLSDRFSAERPKGSFSTLEIQRTEQGDSAMYLCASRGGTYEKLFFGSGTQLSVL.

This chain connects TRBV20-1 to TRBJ1-2; D might be TRBD1 (6 bases). V lost 6 bases to trimming and J lost 4 bases, with 15 bases between them. The CDR3 is 13 amino acids. CDR1 DFQATT and CDR2 SNEGSKA come from the germline V gene (reference sequence). The chain's CDR3 is CSADHRASYGYTF. The CDR3 region has the DNA TGCAGTGCAGACCACAGGGCCAGCTATGGCTACACCTTC.

This clonotype was recorded a few times. The V call is TRBV15, the J call TRBJ1-3; TRBD1 aligns across 7 bases. Trimming cost V 4 bases and J 4 bases; bases outside gene matches: 4. The CDR3 has 14 residues. CDR1 LNHNV and CDR2 YYDKDF come from the germline V gene (reference sequence). CDR3 in amino acids: CATSMRGRGNTIYF. In DNA, the CDR3 is TGTGCCACCAGCATGAGGGGGCGCGGAAACACCATATATTTT.

In this sample, this clonotype turned up a few times. This chain links TRBV6-1 with TRBJ1-3; 7 bases agree with TRBD1. Trimming at V came to 2 bases and at J to 4 bases, leaving 5 bases not matched to a gene. The CDR3 sequence is 15 residues long. Germline CDR1 MNHNS, CDR2 SASEGT. The DNA of the CDR3 is TGTGCCAGCAGTGAATGGCAGGGGGGAGGAAACACCATATATTTT. Residues: CASSEWQGGGNTIYF.